The 26 T cell receptor beta chains presented below share a single source sample, sequenced in a study of T cell clones after liver transplantation. Assay: immunoSEQ multiplex PCR; the TCRdb copy retains only in-frame clones and omits some. The repertoire consists of 45,000 to 60,000 clones, with 80% to 90% occurring once and the leading ten covering about 15%. The sequencing used CD8+ T cells from blood, collected 12 months after liver transplant. Receptors were obtained from a human patient who received a liver transplant. Some of the T cells might come from the graft donor.

The gene calls are TRBV5-8 and TRBJ1-1; D may be TRBD1 (5 bases). Deletions cut 3 bases from V and 4 bases from J, with 10 bases between. Germline CDR1 SGHTS, CDR2 YDEGEE. There are 13 residues in the CDR3. The DNA of the CDR3 is TGTGCCAGCAGCTGGACACCGGTCACTGAAGCTTTCTTT. Translating gives CASSWTPVTEAFF.

V is TRBV2 and J is TRBJ1-2, with D unresolved. Germline V CDR1 and CDR2: SNHLY, FYNNEI. The germline V and J ends were trimmed by 0 bases and 3 bases, with 8 bases remaining between them. This CDR3 spans 14 amino acids. The DNA of the CDR3 is TGTGCCAGCAGTGAAGCGCTTGGGGACTATGGCTACACCTTC. Residues: CASSEALGDYGYTF.

The V and J genes are TRBV28 and TRBJ1-2, with 7 bases lining up with TRBD1. Germline values: CDR1 MDHEN, CDR2 SYDVKM. The CDR3 length is 17 residues. After removal of 3 bases from V and 1 base from J, the junction contained 11 bases not matched to a gene. The CDR3 region has the DNA TGTGCCAGCAGTTTTCCCCGGGACAGCCAAGTTAACTATGGCTACACCTTC. Amino acids: CASSFPRDSQVNYGYTF.

V is TRBV7-9 and J is TRBJ2-7; tentative D call: TRBD2 (7 bases). The CDR3 covers 13 residues. Trimming removed 4 bases from V and 2 bases from J, with 9 bases in between. Germline V lookup: CDR1 SEHNR, CDR2 FQNEAQ (reference sequence). The CDR3 protein is CASSWGGPYEQYF. The CDR3 coding sequence is TGTGCCAGCAGCTGGGGGGGCCCCTACGAGCAGTACTTC.

V gene TRBV13 combines with J gene TRBJ2-1; 7 bases are a match to TRBD2. With 0 bases clipped from V and 8 bases from J, the junction kept 4 bases outside the gene matches. This CDR3 region has 14 residues. Germline CDR1 PRHDT, CDR2 FYEKMQ (reference sequence). The CDR3: CASSLGLARDEQFF. The DNA of the CDR3 is TGTGCCAGCAGCTTAGGACTAGCGAGGGATGAGCAGTTCTTC.

The V call is TRBV27, the J call TRBJ2-7; D is ambiguous. This CDR3 has 15 residues. Germline V CDR1 and CDR2: MNHEY, SMNVEV (reference sequence). Trimming cost V 4 bases and J 0 bases, with 13 bases left between them. The CDR3 DNA reads as TGTGCCAGCAGTTCCCCTAACGCTAACTCCTACGAGCAGTACTTC. Protein sequence: CASSSPNANSYEQYF.

V usage is TRBV7-6 and J usage is TRBJ2-2; 11 bases line up with TRBD2. With V trimmed by 5 bases and J by 7 bases, 3 bases remained unmatched. CDR3 size: 14 residues. Germline V gives CDR1 SGHVS, CDR2 FNYEAQ. The CDR3 sequence is CASSGLAGSGELFF. The CDR3 region has the DNA TGTGCCAGCAGCGGACTAGCGGGTAGCGGGGAGCTGTTTTTT. The variable domain in full, with the rest retrieved from reference TRBV7-6 and TRBJ2-2, is GAGVSQSPRYKVTKRGQDVALRCDPISGHVSLYWYRQALGQGPEFLTYFNYEAQQDKSGLPNDRFSAERPEGSISTLTIQRTEQRDSAMYRCASSGLAGSGELFFGEGSRLTVL.

CDR3 bases: TGCGCCAGCACGACGGGAGTAAGCTCCTACAATGAGCAGTTCTTC. Translation: CASTTGVSSYNEQFF. The chain carries TRBV4-1 and TRBJ2-1; a possible D gene is TRBD2 (6 bases). Trimming removed 7 bases at V and 0 bases at J, with 13 bases between. Germline V gene sequence: CDR1 MGHRA, CDR2 YSYEKL. The CDR3 runs 15 residues.

This clone is a singleton in its sample. This CDR3 is CASSQDRDEQYF. The CDR3 DNA reads TGCGCCAGCAGCCAAGATCGGGACGAGCAGTACTTC. The chain joins TRBV4-1 to TRBJ2-7; D remains ambiguous. This CDR3 contains 12 residues. The V end was cut by 0 bases, the J end by 5 bases, with 5 bases between. CDR1 is MGHRA, CDR2 YSYEKL, per germline.

The chain uses TRBV19 and TRBJ2-7; a weak D match, TRBD1 (6 bases). The CDR3 spans 14 residues. Germline CDR1 is LNHDA and CDR2 is SQIVND (reference sequence). Trimming cost V 3 bases and J 4 bases, with 13 bases left between them. The chain's CDR3 is CASSMAGGGYEQYF. As DNA, the CDR3 is TGTGCCAGTAGTATGGCTGGGGGCGGTTACGAGCAGTACTTC.

The rearrangement links TRBV5-6 to TRBJ2-7; D call uncertain. The CDR3 consists of 15 residues. V was pared by 2 bases and J by 3 bases, with 15 bases between. The germline V gene has CDR1 SGHDT and CDR2 YYEEEE. The CDR3 DNA reads as TGTGCCAGCAGCTTAAAGAGTCGGCCATACTACGAGCAGTACTTC. Its protein product is CASSLKSRPYYEQYF.

V and J are TRBV19 and TRBJ1-5; no reliable D call. V shed 5 bases and J shed 6 bases, with 14 bases lying between them. The CDR3 sequence is 14 residues long. Germline V gene data show CDR1 as LNHDA and CDR2 as SQIVND (reference sequence). The CDR3 coding sequence is TGTGCCAGTAGTCCCGGCCAGTCCCCTCAGCCCCAGCATTTT. This gives the protein CASSPGQSPQPQHF. Together with reference TRBV19 and TRBJ1-5, the CDR3 gives the full variable domain: DGGITQSPKYLFRKEGQNVTLSCEQNLNHDAMYWYRQDPGQGLRLIYYSQIVNDFQKGDIAEGYSVSREKKESFPLTVTSAQKNPTAFYLCASSPGQSPQPQHFGDGTRLSIL.

The V and J genes are TRBV28 and TRBJ2-7; possible D gene TRBD1, 5 bases. The CDR3 contains 12 residues. V was pared by 6 bases and J by 4 bases, with 10 bases between. Germline CDR1 MDHEN, CDR2 SYDVKM. In DNA form, the CDR3 reads TGTGCCAGCAGCCCCGACAGTTACGAGCAGTACTTC. Translation: CASSPDSYEQYF.

The chain has TRBV19 and TRBJ2-1, with 7 positions matching TRBD1. V shed 0 bases and J 5 bases; nucleotides not matched to a gene: 4. The CDR3 loop spans 15 amino acids. Germline loops: CDR1 LNHDA, CDR2 SQIVND (reference sequence). DNA of the CDR3: TGTGCCAGTAGTATAGATAACAGGGGACACAATGAGCAGTTCTTC. This encodes CASSIDNRGHNEQFF.

This clone has a handful of counts. The chain is built from TRBV14 and TRBJ1-4, with D tentatively TRBD1 (6 bases). This CDR3 spans 12 amino acids. V was pared by 4 bases and J by 12 bases, with 12 bases between. Germline V lookup: CDR1 SGHDN, CDR2 FVKESK. This CDR3 is CASSPDSLELFF. DNA of the CDR3: TGTGCCAGCAGCCCGGACAGTCTCGAACTGTTTTTT.

DNA of the CDR3: TGTGCCAGCAGTTTACCTCCCGCGCCCACAGGGAAAAGAAGCACAGATACGCAGTATTTT. Translated: CASSLPPAPTGKRSTDTQYF. V and J are TRBV28 and TRBJ2-3; a possible D gene is TRBD1 (6 bases). Germline CDR1 MDHEN, CDR2 SYDVKM. This CDR3 is 20 amino acids long. Between the trimmed V and J ends, which lost 2 bases and 0 bases, there was a span of 24 bases.

V gene TRBV9 combines with J gene TRBJ2-1; 14 nucleotides line up with TRBD2. Per germline, CDR1 SGDLS and CDR2 YYNGEE. The V and J ends lost 3 bases and 7 bases, in that order; junction bases with no gene match: 9. The CDR3 covers 17 residues. In DNA form, the CDR3 reads TGTGCCAGCAGCGATGGGACTAGCGGGAGTACAATAAATGAGCAGTTCTTC. Amino acid sequence: CASSDGTSGSTINEQFF.

This sequence joins TRBV11-2 and TRBJ2-1, with 10 bases aligning to TRBD2. This CDR3 is 12 amino acids long. With V trimmed by 2 bases and J by 13 bases, 2 bases remained unmatched. In germline, CDR1 is SGHAT, CDR2 FQNNGV. CDR3 bases: TGTGCCAGCAGCTTACTAGCGGGAGAACAGTTCTTC. Translated: CASSLLAGEQFF. Based on the CDR3 plus reference TRBV11-2 and TRBJ2-1, the full variable domain is EAGVAQSPRYKIIEKRQSVAFWCNPISGHATLYWYQQILGQGPKLLIQFQNNGVVDDSQLPKDRFSAERLKGVDSTLKIQPAKLEDSAVYLCASSLLAGEQFFGPGTRLTVL.

Only one count was recorded for this clone. The chain uses TRBV29-1 and TRBJ2-3; D is undetermined. V dropped 5 bases and J dropped 0 bases, with 9 bases sitting between them. The CDR3 extends over 13 amino acids. The V gene's germline CDR1 is SQVTM and CDR2 ANQGSEA. CDR3 coding DNA: TGCAGCGTTCCGACACCAAGCACAGATACGCAGTATTTT. Protein sequence: CSVPTPSTDTQYF.

The CDR3 nucleotides are TGTGCCAGCAGCTTAGGAGTCGGCAATGAGCAGTTCTTC. Its translation: CASSLGVGNEQFF. This chain joins TRBV11-2 and TRBJ2-1; D gene unclear. This CDR3 is built from 13 residues. V was shortened by 1 base and J by 6 bases, with 7 bases between the two germline ends. From germline, CDR1 is SGHAT and CDR2 FQNNGV.

V gene TRBV2 combines with J gene TRBJ2-5; D gene ambiguous. The germline V gene has CDR1 SNHLY and CDR2 FYNNEI. This CDR3 is 13 amino acids long. Trimming removed 4 bases at V and 5 bases at J, with 11 bases between. The CDR3 DNA reads TGTGCCAGCAGTGTCGGGCCGACGGAGACCCAGTACTTC. Translated: CASSVGPTETQYF.

This clone was seen once. The rearrangement joins TRBV5-1 to TRBJ1-1, with D maybe TRBD1 (5 bases). The CDR3 extends over 13 amino acids. Deletions cut 2 bases from V and 5 bases from J, with 10 bases between. Germline loops: CDR1 SGHRS, CDR2 YFSETQ. This CDR3 reads CASSFAGGTEAFF. The CDR3 DNA sequence: TGCGCCAGCAGCTTTGCGGGGGGAACTGAAGCTTTCTTT.

The gene calls are TRBV18 and TRBJ2-7; D is possibly TRBD1 or TRBD2 (6 bases each). The V and J ends lost 1 base and 5 bases respectively, with 12 bases between them. Germline CDR1 reads KGHSH; CDR2 reads LQKENI. The CDR3 is 14 amino acids. CDR3 nucleotide sequence: TGTGCCAGCTCACCACGGGGGGCCCTCGACGAGCAGTACTTC. It translates to CASSPRGALDEQYF.

The chain carries TRBV6-5 and TRBJ1-2; TRBD1 is a possible D gene (6 bases). V lost 6 bases to trimming and J lost 3 bases, with 8 bases between them. CDR1 MNHEY and CDR2 SVGAGI come from the germline V gene. The CDR3 is 12 residues long. The CDR3 sequence is CASRDRDYGYTF. For the CDR3, the DNA is TGTGCCAGCAGGGACAGAGACTATGGCTACACCTTC.

This sequence joins TRBV9 and TRBJ2-3; 10 bases fit TRBD2. V shed 0 bases and J 1 base; nucleotides not matched to a gene: 2. Per the germline V gene, CDR1 is SGDLS and CDR2 is YYNGEE. CDR3 length: 16 residues. The CDR3 protein is CASSVESGRGTDTQYF. In nucleotides, the CDR3 is TGTGCCAGCAGCGTAGAAAGCGGGAGGGGCACAGATACGCAGTATTTT.

The count of this clone is one. This chain links TRBV19 with TRBJ2-1; D unresolved. V shed 2 bases and J shed 8 bases, with 10 bases lying between them. CDR3 length equals 13 residues. Germline values: CDR1 LNHDA, CDR2 SQIVND (reference sequence). This CDR3 is CASSIFGDYEQFF. DNA of the CDR3: TGTGCCAGTAGTATATTTGGGGATTATGAGCAGTTCTTC. The full variable domain, rest sourced from reference TRBV19 and TRBJ2-1, is DGGITQSPKYLFRKEGQNVTLSCEQNLNHDAMYWYRQDPGQGLRLIYYSQIVNDFQKGDIAEGYSVSREKKESFPLTVTSAQKNPTAFYLCASSIFGDYEQFFGPGTRLTVL.